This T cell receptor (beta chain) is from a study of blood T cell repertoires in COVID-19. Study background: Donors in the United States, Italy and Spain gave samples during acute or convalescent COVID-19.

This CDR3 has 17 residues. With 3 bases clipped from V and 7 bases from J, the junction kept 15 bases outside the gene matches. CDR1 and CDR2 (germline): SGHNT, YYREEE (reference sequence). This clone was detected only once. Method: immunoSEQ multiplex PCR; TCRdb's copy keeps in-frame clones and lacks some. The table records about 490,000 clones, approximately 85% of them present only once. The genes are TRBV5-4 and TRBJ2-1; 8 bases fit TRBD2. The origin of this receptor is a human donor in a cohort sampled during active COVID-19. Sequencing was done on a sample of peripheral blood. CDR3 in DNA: TGTGCCAGCAGCTCCCCCGGGGGGGCGGGAGGATGGAATGAGCAGTTCTTC. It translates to CASSSPGGAGGWNEQFF.